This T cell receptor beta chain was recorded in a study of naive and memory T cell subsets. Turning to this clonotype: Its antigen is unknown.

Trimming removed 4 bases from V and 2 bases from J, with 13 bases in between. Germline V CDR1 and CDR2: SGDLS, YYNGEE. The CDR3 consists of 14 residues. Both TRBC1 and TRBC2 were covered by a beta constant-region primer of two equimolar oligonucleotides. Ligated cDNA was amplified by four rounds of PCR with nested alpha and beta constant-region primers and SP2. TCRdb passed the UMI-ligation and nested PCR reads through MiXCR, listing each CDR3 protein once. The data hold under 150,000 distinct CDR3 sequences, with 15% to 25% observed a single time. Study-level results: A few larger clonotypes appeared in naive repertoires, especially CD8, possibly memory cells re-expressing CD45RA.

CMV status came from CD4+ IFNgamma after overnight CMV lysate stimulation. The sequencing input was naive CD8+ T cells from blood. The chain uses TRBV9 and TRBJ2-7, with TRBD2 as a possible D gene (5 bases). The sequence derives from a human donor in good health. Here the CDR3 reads CASSSSSIPYEQYF. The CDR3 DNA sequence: TGTGCCAGCAGCTCTAGCTCCATCCCCTACGAGCAGTACTTC.